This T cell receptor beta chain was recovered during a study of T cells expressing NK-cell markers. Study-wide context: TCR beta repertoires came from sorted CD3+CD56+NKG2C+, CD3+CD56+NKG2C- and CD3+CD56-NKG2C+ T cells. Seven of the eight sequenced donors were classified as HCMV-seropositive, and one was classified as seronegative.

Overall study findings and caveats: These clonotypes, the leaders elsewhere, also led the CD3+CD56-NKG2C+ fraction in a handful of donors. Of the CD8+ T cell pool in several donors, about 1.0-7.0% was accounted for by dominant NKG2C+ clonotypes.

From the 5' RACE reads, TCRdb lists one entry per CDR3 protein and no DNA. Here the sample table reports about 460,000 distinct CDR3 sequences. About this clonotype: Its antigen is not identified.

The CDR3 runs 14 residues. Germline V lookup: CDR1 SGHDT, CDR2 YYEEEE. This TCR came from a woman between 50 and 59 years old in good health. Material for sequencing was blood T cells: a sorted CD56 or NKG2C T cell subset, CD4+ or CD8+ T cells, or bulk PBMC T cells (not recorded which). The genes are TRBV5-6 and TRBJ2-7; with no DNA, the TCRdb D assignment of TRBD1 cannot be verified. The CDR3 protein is CASSLGPGHYEQYF.